Listed below are T cell receptor beta chains from one sample, sequenced in a study of CD8 T cells in ankylosing spondylitis. TCRdb recomputed calls from the 5' RACE reads with MiXCR, one row per CDR3 protein. The data show just over 150,000 distinct CDR3 sequences, 18% seen once. The material sequenced was blood, either unsorted or a sorted T cell fraction (not recorded which). The receptors originated from a male donor with ankylosing spondylitis or in good health (not recorded which). Both conserved end residues are part of each CDR3. D genes are given only for firm matches. A clone size is listed for some rows: how often the clone was seen (once, few, many), or a class if it is expanded.

j_call,v_call,d_call,clone_size,cdr3_aa,cdr3_nt
TRBJ1-5,TRBV12-3/TRBV12-4,-,many,CASSFGGRGNQPQHF,TGTGCCAGCAGTTTTGGGGGCAGGGGTAATCAGCCCCAGCATTTT
TRBJ1-5,TRBV5-1,-,few,CASSLEGGQPQHF,TGCGCCAGCAGCTTGGAAGGAGGTCAGCCCCAGCATTTT
TRBJ2-7,TRBV10-3,TRBD1,many,CAISGGQGGYEQYF,TGTGCCATCAGTGGGGGACAGGGGGGCTACGAGCAGTACTTC
TRBJ2-7,TRBV28,-,many,CASIPGGTYEQYF,TGTGCCAGCATCCCCGGGGGGACATACGAGCAGTACTTC
TRBJ2-5,TRBV4-1,-,-,CASSQEGTGQETQYF,TGCGCCAGCAGCCAAGAGGGAACAGGGCAAGAGACCCAGTACTTC
TRBJ1-2,TRBV14,-,many,CASSQKWNRPFYGYTF,TGTGCCAGCAGCCAAAAGTGGAACAGGCCCTTCTATGGCTACACCTTC
TRBJ1-1,TRBV6-1,-,many,CASSDRHFTEAFF,TGTGCCAGCAGTGACCGCCACTTCACTGAAGCTTTCTTT
TRBJ2-3,TRBV30,TRBD2,-,CAWSDGTSVLTDTQYF,TGTGCCTGGAGTGACGGGACTAGCGTGCTCACAGATACGCAGTATTTT
TRBJ2-1,TRBV27,-,-,CASSLYRYNEQFF,TGTGCCAGCAGTTTATACAGATACAATGAGCAGTTCTTC
TRBJ1-1,TRBV20-1,TRBD1,many,CSARDPRTGDTEAFF,TGCAGTGCTAGAGATCCCCGGACAGGAGACACTGAAGCTTTCTTT
TRBJ2-3,TRBV14,TRBD2,many,CASSQDIAGVDTQYF,TGTGCCAGCAGCCAAGACATAGCGGGAGTCGATACGCAGTATTTT
TRBJ1-1,TRBV20-1,-,-,CSPPWDTEAFF,TGCAGTCCACCCTGGGACACTGAAGCTTTCTTT
TRBJ1-1,TRBV20-1,-,-,CSASQVGEAFF,TGCAGTGCTAGTCAAGTTGGTGAAGCTTTCTTT
TRBJ1-2,TRBV5-1,-,many,CASRYTTDNYGYTF,TGCGCCAGCAGATATACGACGGATAACTATGGCTACACCTTC
TRBJ1-1,TRBV10-2,-,-,CASRDSSSEAFF,TGCGCCAGCAGGGATAGTAGTAGTGAAGCTTTCTTT
TRBJ2-3,TRBV24-1,-,few,CATSPGVGTDTQYF,TGTGCCACCAGCCCAGGGGTGGGTACAGATACGCAGTATTTT
TRBJ1-1,TRBV29-1,-,-,CSVTTGNTEAFF,TGCAGCGTCACGACAGGGAACACTGAAGCTTTCTTT
TRBJ2-5,TRBV20-1,-,many,CSASRQMDEETQYF,TGCAGTGCGTCGAGACAGATGGACGAAGAGACCCAGTACTTC